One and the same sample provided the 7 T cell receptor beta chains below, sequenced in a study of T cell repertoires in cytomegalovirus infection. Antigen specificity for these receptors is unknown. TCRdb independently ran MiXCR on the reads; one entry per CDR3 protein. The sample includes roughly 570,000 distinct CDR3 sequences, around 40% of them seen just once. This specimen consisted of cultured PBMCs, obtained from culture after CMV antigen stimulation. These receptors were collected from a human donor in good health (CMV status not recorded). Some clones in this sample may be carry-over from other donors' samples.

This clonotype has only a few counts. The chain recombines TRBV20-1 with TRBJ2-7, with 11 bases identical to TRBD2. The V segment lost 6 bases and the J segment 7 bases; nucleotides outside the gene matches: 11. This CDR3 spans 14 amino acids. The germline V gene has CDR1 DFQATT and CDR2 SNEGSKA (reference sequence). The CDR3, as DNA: TGCAGTGCAGAACGGACTAGCGGGTGGAGGGAGCAGTACTTC. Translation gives CSAERTSGWREQYF.

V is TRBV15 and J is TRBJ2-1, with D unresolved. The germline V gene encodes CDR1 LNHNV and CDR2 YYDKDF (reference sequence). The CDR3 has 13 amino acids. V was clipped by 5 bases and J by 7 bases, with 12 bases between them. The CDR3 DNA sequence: TGTGCCACCAGCGGCGCCTTGGGAAATGAGCAGTTCTTC. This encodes CATSGALGNEQFF. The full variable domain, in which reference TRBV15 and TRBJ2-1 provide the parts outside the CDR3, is DAMVIQNPRYQVTQFGKPVTLSCSQTLNHNVMYWYQQKSSQAPKLLFHYYDKDFNNEADTPDNFQSRRPNTSFCFLDIRSPGLGDTAMYLCATSGALGNEQFFGPGTRLTVL.

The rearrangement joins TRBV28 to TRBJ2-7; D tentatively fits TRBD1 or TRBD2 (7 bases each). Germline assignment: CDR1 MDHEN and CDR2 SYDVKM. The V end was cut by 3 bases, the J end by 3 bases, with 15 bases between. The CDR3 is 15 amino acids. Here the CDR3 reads CASSLGGDRSYEQYF. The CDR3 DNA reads TGTGCCAGCAGTTTGGGGGGGGACAGAAGCTACGAGCAGTACTTC. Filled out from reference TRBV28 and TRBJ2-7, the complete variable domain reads DVKVTQSSRYLVKRTGEKVFLECVQDMDHENMFWYRQDPGLGLRLIYFSYDVKMKEKGDIPEGYSVSREKKERFSLILESASTNQTSMYLCASSLGGDRSYEQYFGPGTRLTVT.

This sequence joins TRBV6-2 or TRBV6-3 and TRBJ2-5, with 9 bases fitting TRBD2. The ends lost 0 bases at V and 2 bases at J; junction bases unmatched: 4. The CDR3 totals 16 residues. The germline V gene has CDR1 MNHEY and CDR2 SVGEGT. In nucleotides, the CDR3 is TGTGCCAGCAGTTACTCGAAGACTAGCGGTCAAGAGACCCAGTACTTC. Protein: CASSYSKTSGQETQYF.

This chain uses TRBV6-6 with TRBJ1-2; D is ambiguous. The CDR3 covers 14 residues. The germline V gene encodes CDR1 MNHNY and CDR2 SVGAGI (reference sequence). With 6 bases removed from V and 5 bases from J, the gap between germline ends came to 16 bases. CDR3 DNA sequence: TGTGCCAGCAGGGATAGGCCAGGCCCTTATGGCTACACCTTC. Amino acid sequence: CASRDRPGPYGYTF.

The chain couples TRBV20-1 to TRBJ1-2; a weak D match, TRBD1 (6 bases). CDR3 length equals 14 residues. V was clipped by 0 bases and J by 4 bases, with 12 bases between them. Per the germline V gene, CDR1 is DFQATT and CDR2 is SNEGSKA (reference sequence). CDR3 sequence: CSARDSDRSYGYTF. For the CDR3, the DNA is TGCAGTGCTAGAGATTCGGACAGATCCTATGGCTACACCTTC.

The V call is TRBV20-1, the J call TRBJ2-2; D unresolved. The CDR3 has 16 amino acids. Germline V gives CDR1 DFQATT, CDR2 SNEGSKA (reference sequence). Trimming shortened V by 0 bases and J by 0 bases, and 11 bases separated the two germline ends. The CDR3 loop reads CSARDARIANTGELFF. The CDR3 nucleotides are TGCAGTGCTAGAGACGCACGAATAGCGAACACCGGGGAGCTGTTTTTT.